This is a list of T cell receptor beta chains from one sample in a study of early T cells in non-severe SARS-CoV-2 infection. TCRdb re-derived calls from the 5' RACE reads in MiXCR, one entry per CDR3 protein. The repertoire holds 70,000 to 75,000 distinct CDR3 sequences, with roughly 15% as singletons. The sample was whole blood. The source is an adult who was a healthcare worker with PCR-confirmed SARS-CoV-2 infection or an uninfected control (not recorded which). CDR3s include the opening cysteine and the closing phenylalanine or tryptophan. Each record gives: clone size, V gene, D gene, J gene, CDR3 DNA, CDR3 protein. A D gene is named only where the DNA matches it firmly. The size of a clone is reported for some rows only, either as once, few or many, or as a class for expanded clones.

size: few; V: TRBV19; D: NA; J: TRBJ1-5; DNA: TGTGCCAGTAGAACAGGGACAATCAGCAATCAGCCCCAGCATTTT; CDR3: CASRTGTISNQPQHF
size: NA; V: TRBV4-1; D: NA; J: TRBJ1-3; DNA: TGCGCCAGCAGCCAAGAGGACACCATATATTTT; CDR3: CASSQEDTIYF
size: NA; V: TRBV20-1; D: TRBD2; J: TRBJ2-3; DNA: TGCAGTGCTAGTCTTCAAGGACTAGCGGGTCCCGCCACAGATACGCAGTATTTT; CDR3: CSASLQGLAGPATDTQYF
size: many; V: TRBV6-2/TRBV6-3; D: NA; J: TRBJ1-1; DNA: TGTGCCAGCAGTTCAGGGGTACGGACTGAAGCTTTCTTT; CDR3: CASSSGVRTEAFF
size: many; V: TRBV20-1; D: TRBD1; J: TRBJ1-1; DNA: TGCAGTGCTAGGCCGACAGGGAGGGACACTGAAGCTTTCTTT; CDR3: CSARPTGRDTEAFF
size: few; V: TRBV27; D: TRBD1; J: TRBJ2-7; DNA: TGTGCCAGCAGTCCCGGGACAGGGGACTACGAGCAGTACTTC; CDR3: CASSPGTGDYEQYF
size: many; V: TRBV7-7; D: NA; J: TRBJ2-7; DNA: TGTGCCGTCCAGGGGCCCCCCTCCTACGAGCAGTACTTC; CDR3: CAVQGPPSYEQYF
size: many; V: TRBV28; D: NA; J: TRBJ2-7; DNA: TGTGCCAGTGACTACGAGCAGTACTTC; CDR3: CASDYEQYF
size: many; V: TRBV5-1; D: NA; J: TRBJ1-2; DNA: TGCGCCAGCAGCTTGGTGTCAGCTAACTATGGCTACACCTTC; CDR3: CASSLVSANYGYTF
size: many; V: TRBV6-2/TRBV6-3; D: NA; J: TRBJ1-1; DNA: TGTGCCAGCAGTTACCTTAGGGGGACTGAAGCTTTCTTT; CDR3: CASSYLRGTEAFF
size: medium-sized; V: TRBV12-3/TRBV12-4; D: NA; J: TRBJ2-7; DNA: TGTGCCAGCAGTTTCCCGACAGGCTACGAGCAGTACTTC; CDR3: CASSFPTGYEQYF
size: NA; V: TRBV28; D: NA; J: TRBJ2-7; DNA: TGTGCCAGCAGCAGACCGCAGGGACGGCACGAGCAGTACTTC; CDR3: CASSRPQGRHEQYF
size: many; V: TRBV15; D: TRBD2; J: TRBJ2-3; DNA: TGTGCCACCAGCCCCGGCGGGGGGGCTGCAGATACGCAGTATTTT; CDR3: CATSPGGGAADTQYF
size: NA; V: TRBV6-6; D: TRBD1; J: TRBJ1-6; DNA: TGTGCCAGCAGTCAGACAGGGGATAATTCACCCCTCCACTTT; CDR3: CASSQTGDNSPLHF
size: NA; V: TRBV27; D: TRBD1; J: TRBJ2-3; DNA: TGTGCCAGCAGTAAGACAGGGGGCACAGATACGCAGTATTTT; CDR3: CASSKTGGTDTQYF
size: NA; V: TRBV4-2; D: TRBD2; J: TRBJ2-5; DNA: TGTGCCAGCAGCCCCCTTAGGGACTACTATAAAGAGACCCAGTACTTC; CDR3: CASSPLRDYYKETQYF
size: NA; V: TRBV4-3; D: TRBD2; J: TRBJ2-1; DNA: TGCGCCAGCAGCCAAGGACTAGCGGGGTATGAGCAGTTCTTC; CDR3: CASSQGLAGYEQFF
size: NA; V: TRBV20-1; D: TRBD1; J: TRBJ1-1; DNA: TGCAGTGCTAGACAGGGGGCTAGCACTGAAGCTTTCTTT; CDR3: CSARQGASTEAFF
size: few; V: TRBV12-3/TRBV12-4; D: NA; J: TRBJ2-3; DNA: TGTGCCAGCAGTTTAAAGGGGGGGGCCACAGATACGCAGTATTTT; CDR3: CASSLKGGATDTQYF
size: many; V: TRBV28; D: TRBD1; J: TRBJ1-2; DNA: TGTGCCAGCAGTTCAACAGGGGAAATTAGGGCTAACTATGGCTACACCTTC; CDR3: CASSSTGEIRANYGYTF
size: few; V: TRBV7-2; D: NA; J: TRBJ1-6; DNA: TGTGCCAGCAGCCCGGGACACAATAATTCACCCCTCCACTTT; CDR3: CASSPGHNNSPLHF
size: few; V: TRBV7-2; D: NA; J: TRBJ1-6; DNA: TGTGCCAGCAGCCTCCCTGGGGGCTATTCACCCCTCCACTTT; CDR3: CASSLPGGYSPLHF